This T cell receptor (beta chain) came from a study of blood T cell repertoires in COVID-19 (dated by TCRdb to the early 2020s). With regard to the full study: Collaborator samples came from the United States, Italy and Spain and covered acute and convalescent phases of COVID-19. The prospective study material was composed of cDNA or gDNA derived from T cells, B-cell-depleted T cells, or PBMCs. Subjects who had been exposed to COVID-19, were actively infected with it, or had recovered from it provided the deeply sampled blood TCRbeta repertoires that made up the dataset. The repertoires were released in a freely available public database intended as a resource for research on the immune response to SARS-CoV-2. The samples were drawn from two sources: the first 160 participants of the ongoing ImmuneRACE study, and fewer than 1,500 subjects contributed by 6 global collaborators. The sample metadata nearly always contained a de-identified subject ID, COVID-19 status, age in years and sex. HLA class I and class II types, where available, came from metadata supplied by the sample provider rather than from assay-based typing. Overall results and qualifications from the work: How much clinical and demographic metadata was included differed by source and by participant, and the metadata was provided uncurated.

CDR1 SEHNR and CDR2 FQNEAQ are derived from the germline V gene (reference sequence). The CDR3 measures 14 amino acids from cysteine to phenylalanine. The read is trimmed to its CDR3 DNA, 42 bases read in frame from base 1. V is cut by 5 bases and J by 3 bases, and the space between the germline ends is 13 bases. Each collaborating institution followed its own protocols to collect whole blood in K2EDTA tubes. For TCRbeta analysis, collaborators shipped samples in one of three forms: frozen whole blood, isolated PBMCs, or DNA extracted from either of those sample types. Comment on this clone: The antigen it recognizes is unknown. Base-call qualities are not available, and no considerably larger clone is one nucleotide away.

TCRbeta CDR3 regions were amplified from genomic DNA using the immunoSEQ Assay, a bias-controlled multiplex PCR. As for how the authors treated the data: The number of nucleated cells in each sample was estimated by amplification of reference gene primers within the assay. To quantify the absolute abundance of each unique TCRbeta CDR3 rearrangement, sequence reads were collapsed and filtered. For each sample, productive Simpson clonality was calculated as the square root of Simpson's diversity index over productive rearrangements. TCRdb provides this immuneACCESS table in a form limited to in-frame rearrangements. Some clones are lacking; in checked studies, under half of them reflect an unresolved V gene, and why the rest are absent is not known. The V and J calls and clone size were taken over from that table, and D and trimming were inferred from the DNA. For this sample the table gives some 220,000 clones, of which around 82% were detected only once. The ten largest clonotypes hold around 13% of the sample.

The sequence was collected from a human donor in a cohort sampled during active COVID-19. Rearrangement joined TRBV7-9 to TRBJ1-2, with no confidently assigned D gene. The specimen sequenced was peripheral blood. Read as DNA, the sequence is TGTGCCAGCAGCCCGGGAGCCAGAGACTATGGCTACACCTTC. Protein translation: CASSPGARDYGYTF.